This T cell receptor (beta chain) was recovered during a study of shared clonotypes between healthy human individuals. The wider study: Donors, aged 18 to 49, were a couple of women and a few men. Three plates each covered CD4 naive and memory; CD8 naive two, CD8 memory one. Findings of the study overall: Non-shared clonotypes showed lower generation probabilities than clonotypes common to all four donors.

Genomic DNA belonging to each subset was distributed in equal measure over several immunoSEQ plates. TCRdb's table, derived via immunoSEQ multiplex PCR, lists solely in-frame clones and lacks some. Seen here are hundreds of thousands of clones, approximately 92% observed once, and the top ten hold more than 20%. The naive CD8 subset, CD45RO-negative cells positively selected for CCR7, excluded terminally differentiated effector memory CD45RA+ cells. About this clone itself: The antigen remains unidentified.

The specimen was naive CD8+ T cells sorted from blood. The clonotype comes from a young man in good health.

Written as DNA, the CDR3 is TGTGCCAGCAGCCGGGACGGTCCCGAGCCCCAGCATTTT. Encoded protein: CASSRDGPEPQHF. The rearrangement links TRBV6-5 to TRBJ1-5; possible D gene TRBD1, 5 bases. CDR1 MNHEY and CDR2 SVGAGI come from the germline V gene. V gave up 6 bases and J gave up 8 bases, with 14 bases separating them. CDR3 length: 13 amino acids.